Listed here are 20 T cell receptor beta chains from one sample, sequenced in a study of T cell clonotyping in hematopoietic cell transplantation. Assay: immunoSEQ multiplex PCR; the TCRdb copy retains only in-frame clones and omits some. The table records several thousand clones, roughly 62% of them present only once. Source: peripheral blood mononuclear cells, taken 100 days after allogeneic stem cell transplant. These receptors all stem from a male patient between 60 and 69 years old who had an allogeneic stem cell transplant from an unrelated donor, so the T cells may come from the graft donor. Some clones in this sample may be carry-over from other donors' samples.

This rearrangement joins TRBV5-1 to TRBJ2-1; D is uncertain. CDR3 length: 15 amino acids. V was shortened by 4 bases and J by 1 base, with 12 bases between the two germline ends. Germline V gene sequence: CDR1 SGHRS, CDR2 YFSETQ. The CDR3, as DNA: TGCGCCAGCAGCCTCCGTTCGGAGTCCTACAATGAGCAGTTCTTC. Its translation: CASSLRSESYNEQFF.

The CDR3 loop is CASSPDRSRREAFF. For the CDR3, the DNA is TGTGCCAGCAGCCCGGACAGGTCTCGTCGTGAAGCTTTCTTT. This chain links TRBV6-6 with TRBJ1-1, with 7 nucleotides matching TRBD1. Germline V lookup: CDR1 MNHNY, CDR2 SVGAGI (reference sequence). This CDR3 has 14 residues. V lost 6 bases and J lost 7; bases outside the gene matches: 11.

This clone showed up many times. The chain has TRBV2 and TRBJ1-5, with D unresolved. Trimming took 5 bases from V and 0 from J, leaving 5 bases between them. The CDR3 contains 13 residues. CDR1 is SNHLY and CDR2 is FYNNEI in the germline V gene. CDR3 nucleotides: TGTGCCAGCAGTATGATTAGCAATCAGCCCCAGCATTTT. Amino acid sequence: CASSMISNQPQHF.

This clone was counted only a few times. This chain links TRBV9 with TRBJ1-6; D unclear. V was pared by 0 bases and J by 10 bases, with 14 bases between. Germline assignment: CDR1 SGDLS and CDR2 YYNGEE. This CDR3 comprises 15 residues. This CDR3 is CASSVEGRFGSPLHF. The CDR3 coding sequence is TGTGCCAGCAGCGTAGAGGGTCGGTTTGGGTCACCCCTCCACTTT.

This clone qualifies as medium-sized. Within the sample, other DNA sequences also encode this same CDR3. The chain couples TRBV11-3 to TRBJ2-5; D remains unclear. Germline V gene sequence: CDR1 SGHNT, CDR2 YENEEA. This CDR3 comprises 13 residues. V was cut by 1 base and J by 2 bases, with 5 bases left in between. The CDR3 protein is CASSLGSQETQYF. CDR3 coding DNA: TGTGCCAGCAGCTTAGGTTCTCAAGAGACCCAGTACTTC.

V gene TRBV5-8 combines with J gene TRBJ1-2, with 8 bases identical to TRBD1. J gave up 3 bases and V 2 bases, and 6 bases lay outside the gene matches. Germline CDR1 SGHTS, CDR2 YDEGEE. CDR3 length: 15 residues. CDR3 in amino acids: CASSFRQGTYYGYTF. The CDR3, as DNA: TGTGCCAGCAGCTTTCGACAGGGGACTTACTATGGCTACACCTTC.

The chain recombines TRBV7-9 with TRBJ2-1, with 8 bases matching TRBD1. The CDR3 has 15 amino acids. The junction had 5 bases not matched to a gene; V was cut back by 4 bases and J by 3 bases. The germline gives CDR1 SEHNR, CDR2 FQNEAQ (reference sequence). Written as DNA, the CDR3 is TGTGCCAGCAGCTCCGGGACAGGATACTACAATGAGCAGTTCTTC. Translation gives CASSSGTGYYNEQFF.

The rearrangement uses TRBV19 and TRBJ1-5; TRBD1 is a possible D gene (6 bases). Trimming cost V 7 bases and J 6 bases, with 13 bases left between them. Germline loops: CDR1 LNHDA, CDR2 SQIVND (reference sequence). The CDR3 covers 13 residues. The CDR3 region is CASTTQGLQPQHF. CDR3 DNA: TGTGCCAGTACAACACAGGGACTTCAGCCCCAGCATTTT. Drawing the rest from reference TRBV19 and TRBJ1-5, the complete variable domain is DGGITQSPKYLFRKEGQNVTLSCEQNLNHDAMYWYRQDPGQGLRLIYYSQIVNDFQKGDIAEGYSVSREKKESFPLTVTSAQKNPTAFYLCASTTQGLQPQHFGDGTRLSIL.

This clone came up a few times. This chain links TRBV7-2 with TRBJ1-1; D is uncertain. The CDR3 has 15 residues. V gave up 1 base and J gave up 1 base, with 10 bases separating them. CDR1 SGHTA and CDR2 FQGNSA come from the germline V gene. The CDR3 sequence: CASSLERIGNTEAFF. CDR3 in DNA: TGTGCCAGCAGCTTAGAACGTATCGGGAACACTGAAGCTTTCTTT. Full variable domain (rest looked up from reference TRBV7-2 and TRBJ1-1): GAGVSQSPSNKVTEKGKDVELRCDPISGHTALYWYRQSLGQGLEFLIYFQGNSAPDKSGLPSDRFSAERTGGSVSTLTIQRTQQEDSAVYLCASSLERIGNTEAFFGQGTRLTVV.

The CDR3 sequence: CASSSTSGTSTDTQYF. In DNA form, the CDR3 reads TGTGCCAGCAGCTCAACTAGCGGGACTTCCACAGATACGCAGTATTTT. The chain links TRBV11-3 to TRBJ2-3; TRBD2 matches at 10 bases. Germline CDR1 SGHNT, CDR2 YENEEA. The CDR3 sequence is 16 residues long. V lost 4 bases to trimming and J lost 2 bases; unmatched junction nucleotides: 6. Supplemented by reference TRBV11-3 and TRBJ2-3, the full variable domain reads EAGVVQSPRYKIIEKKQPVAFWCNPISGHNTLYWYLQNLGQGPELLIRYENEEAVDDSQLPKDRFSAERLKGVDSTLKIQPAELGDSAVYLCASSSTSGTSTDTQYFGPGTRLTVL.

The chain joins TRBV7-2 to TRBJ1-2; TRBD1 matches 9 bases. V dropped 5 bases and J dropped 6; count of bases not matched to a gene: 13. The CDR3 runs 16 residues. The V gene's germline CDR1 is SGHTA and CDR2 FQGNSA. CDR3 sequence: CASSPTGQGGRDGYTF. The DNA for the CDR3 is TGTGCCAGCAGCCCTACGGGACAGGGTGGTAGGGATGGCTACACCTTC.

The chain joins TRBV7-9 to TRBJ1-2; D is undetermined. Germline loops: CDR1 SEHNR, CDR2 FQNEAQ (reference sequence). Trimming pared 0 bases from V and 8 bases from J, leaving 7 bases between. This CDR3 is 12 amino acids long. CDR3 in amino acids: CASSLAREGYTF. The CDR3 nucleotides are TGTGCCAGCAGCTTAGCAAGGGAGGGCTACACCTTC.

The chain uses TRBV9 and TRBJ2-7; 8 bases align to TRBD2. Germline V gene data show CDR1 as SGDLS and CDR2 as YYNGEE. The CDR3 has 15 amino acids. With V trimmed by 3 bases and J by 2 bases, 7 bases remained unmatched. The CDR3 DNA is TGTGCCAGCAGCGGACCCAGCGGGAGAACCTACGAGCAGTACTTC. This gives the protein CASSGPSGRTYEQYF.

This clone was counted once. This chain joins TRBV11-2 and TRBJ1-2, with 8 bases that match TRBD1. V trimming: 4 bases; J trimming: 8 bases; junction bases outside the gene matches: 6. Germline V gives CDR1 SGHAT, CDR2 FQNNGV. The length of the CDR3 is 13 residues. CDR3 nucleotide sequence: TGTGCCAGCAGCTCAGACAGGGGCGGGGGCTACACCTTC. Its protein product is CASSSDRGGGYTF.

This sequence joins TRBV29-1 and TRBJ1-4, with TRBD1 matching over 8 bases. J gave up 2 bases and V 5 bases, and 7 bases lay outside the gene matches. CDR1 is SQVTM and CDR2 is ANQGSEA in the germline V gene. The CDR3 totals 15 residues. CDR3 sequence: CSVRQGYATNEKLFF. The CDR3 coding sequence is TGCAGCGTTCGACAGGGGTATGCGACTAATGAAAAACTGTTTTTT. The entire variable domain, with the rest obtained from reference TRBV29-1 and TRBJ1-4, is as follows: SAVISQKPSRDICQRGTSLTIQCQVDSQVTMMFWYRQQPGQSLTLIATANQGSEATYESGFVIDKFPISRPNLTFSTLTVSNMSPEDSSIYLCSVRQGYATNEKLFFGSGTQLSVL.

The chain uses TRBV5-1 and TRBJ1-2; D perhaps matches TRBD1 (5 bases). Germline V gene lookup returns CDR1 SGHRS and CDR2 YFSETQ. Trimming removed 2 bases at V and 6 bases at J, with 11 bases between. The CDR3 extends over 13 amino acids. CDR3 DNA sequence: TGCGCCAGCAGCTTTCAGGGCTTGGATGGCTACACCTTC. This codes for CASSFQGLDGYTF. Full variable domain (outside the CDR3, taken from reference TRBV5-1 and TRBJ1-2): KAGVTQTPRYLIKTRGQQVTLSCSPISGHRSVSWYQQTPGQGLQFLFEYFSETQRNKGNFPGRFSGRQFSNSRSEMNVSTLELGDSALYLCASSFQGLDGYTFGSGTRLTVV.

This chain links TRBV11-3 with TRBJ2-7; a weak D match, TRBD1 (5 bases). V lost 3 bases to trimming and J lost 3 bases, with 9 bases between them. The CDR3 runs to 13 residues. The germline gives CDR1 SGHNT, CDR2 YENEEA. The CDR3 reads CASSFSGFYEQYF. The CDR3 region has the DNA TGTGCCAGCAGCTTCTCAGGGTTCTACGAGCAGTACTTC. Combining the CDR3 with reference TRBV11-3 and TRBJ2-7 gives the whole variable domain EAGVVQSPRYKIIEKKQPVAFWCNPISGHNTLYWYLQNLGQGPELLIRYENEEAVDDSQLPKDRFSAERLKGVDSTLKIQPAELGDSAVYLCASSFSGFYEQYFGPGTRLTVT.

The chain has TRBV9 and TRBJ2-3; 8 bases match TRBD1. The CDR3 loop spans 15 amino acids. The ends lost 4 bases at V and 3 bases at J; junction bases unmatched: 7. Germline assignment: CDR1 SGDLS and CDR2 YYNGEE. This chain's CDR3 is CASSLGQGRTDTQYF. As DNA, the CDR3 is TGTGCCAGCAGCTTAGGACAGGGACGAACAGATACGCAGTATTTT.

The chain carries TRBV7-8 and TRBJ2-1; D possibly corresponds to TRBD2 (5 bases). The CDR3 is made up of 13 amino acids. V lost 5 bases, J lost 10 bases, and 15 bases lay in between. Germline V CDR1 and CDR2: SGHVS, FQNEAQ. CDR3: CASSTSGIGEQFF. The CDR3 bases are TGTGCCAGCAGCACGAGCGGAATCGGGGAGCAGTTCTTC.

The V and J genes are TRBV7-9 and TRBJ2-1; TRBD2 matches at 10 bases. This CDR3 comprises 15 residues. V lost 6 bases and J lost 4; bases outside the gene matches: 6. The V gene's germline CDR1 is SEHNR and CDR2 FQNEAQ (reference sequence). CDR3 residues: CASRPFSGGYNEQFF. CDR3 bases: TGTGCCAGCAGACCTTTTAGCGGGGGGTACAATGAGCAGTTCTTC. The variable domain in full, completed from reference TRBV7-9 and TRBJ2-1, reads DTGVSQNPRHKITKRGQNVTFRCDPISEHNRLYWYRQTLGQGPEFLTYFQNEAQLEKSRLLSDRFSAERPKGSFSTLEIQRTEQGDSAMYLCASRPFSGGYNEQFFGPGTRLTVL.